The subject of this entry is one T cell receptor (beta chain). This entry is derived from a study of control samples from healthy donors and cancer patients. Using immunoSEQ multiplex PCR, the repertoire was profiled, and TCRdb retains in-frame clones only, with some absent. This table has more than 45,000 clones, 80% to 95% appearing once. V gave up 1 base and J gave up 0 bases, with 13 bases separating them. Germline V gives CDR1 SGHVS, CDR2 FNYEAQ. CDR3 length: 17 amino acids. The sequenced sample consisted of PBMCs. This receptor was taken from a man aged 25-45 years with colorectal cancer. This rearrangement joins TRBV7-6 to TRBJ1-3, with a possible D match to TRBD1 (6 bases). The chain's CDR3 is CASSLEGDILSGNTIYF. CDR3 DNA: TGTGCCAGCAGCTTAGAGGGGGACATTCTCTCTGGAAACACCATATATTTT. Looking up the rest from reference TRBV7-6 and TRBJ1-3 gives the full variable domain: GAGVSQSPRYKVTKRGQDVALRCDPISGHVSLYWYRQALGQGPEFLTYFNYEAQQDKSGLPNDRFSAERPEGSISTLTIQRTEQRDSAMYRCASSLEGDILSGNTIYFGEGSWLTVV.